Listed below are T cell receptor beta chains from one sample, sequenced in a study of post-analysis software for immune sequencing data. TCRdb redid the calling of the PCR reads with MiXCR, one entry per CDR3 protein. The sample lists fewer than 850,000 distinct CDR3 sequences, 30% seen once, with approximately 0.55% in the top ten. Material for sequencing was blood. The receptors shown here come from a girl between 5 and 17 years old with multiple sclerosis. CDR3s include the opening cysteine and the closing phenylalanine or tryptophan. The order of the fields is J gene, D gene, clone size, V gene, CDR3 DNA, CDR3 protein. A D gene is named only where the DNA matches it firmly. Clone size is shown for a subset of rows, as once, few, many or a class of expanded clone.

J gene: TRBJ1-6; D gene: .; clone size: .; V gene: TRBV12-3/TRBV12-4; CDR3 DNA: TGTGCCAGCAGTTCGGGCAGGGCCGCCTATAATTCACCCCTCCACTTT; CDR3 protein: CASSSGRAAYNSPLHF
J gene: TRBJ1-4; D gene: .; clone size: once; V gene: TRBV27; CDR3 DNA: TGTGCCAGCAGGGGGACGGGGGGCCTTAATGAAAAACTGTTTTTT; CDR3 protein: CASRGTGGLNEKLFF
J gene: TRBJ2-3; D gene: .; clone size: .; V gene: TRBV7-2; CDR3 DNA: TGTGCCAGCAGCCTCGGGGTATCTCTTGATACGCAGTATTTT; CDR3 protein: CASSLGVSLDTQYF
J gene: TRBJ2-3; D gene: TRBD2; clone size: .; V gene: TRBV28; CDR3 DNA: TGTGCCAGCAGGCGGGGGGGCAAAGATACGCAGTATTTT; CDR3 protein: CASRRGGKDTQYF
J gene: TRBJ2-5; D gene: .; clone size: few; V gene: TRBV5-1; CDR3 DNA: TGCGCCAGCAGCTTGGTTGTCTCCGCCGCCCAAGAGACCCAGTACTTC; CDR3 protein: CASSLVVSAAQETQYF
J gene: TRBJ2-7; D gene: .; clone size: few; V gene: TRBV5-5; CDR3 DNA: TGTGCCAGCAGCCCGGGAGCTGGAGTCTACGAGCAGTACTTC; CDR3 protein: CASSPGAGVYEQYF
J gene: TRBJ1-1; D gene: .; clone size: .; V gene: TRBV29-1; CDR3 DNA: TGCAGCGCTGAAGAAAAGGCTGAAGCTTTCTTT; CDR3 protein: CSAEEKAEAFF
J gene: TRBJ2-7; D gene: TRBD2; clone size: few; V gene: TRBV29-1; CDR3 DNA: TGCAGCGTCACGGCGGGGGGCGGCTACGAGCAGTACTTC; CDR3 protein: CSVTAGGGYEQYF
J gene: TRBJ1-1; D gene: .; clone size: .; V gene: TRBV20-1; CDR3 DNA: TGCAGTGCTAGAGATCGAAGACAGGTTGAAGCTTTCTTT; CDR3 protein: CSARDRRQVEAFF
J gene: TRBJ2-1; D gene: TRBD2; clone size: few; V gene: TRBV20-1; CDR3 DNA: TGCAGTGCTAGAGCCGTGACTGGTTCGGTAGCGGGAGCGGGTGAGCAGTTCTTC; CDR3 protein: CSARAVTGSVAGAGEQFF
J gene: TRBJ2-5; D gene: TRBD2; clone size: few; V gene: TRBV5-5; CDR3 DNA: TGTGCCAGCACCAGAGCGGGGGAGTTTCAAGAGACCCAGTACTTC; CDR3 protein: CASTRAGEFQETQYF
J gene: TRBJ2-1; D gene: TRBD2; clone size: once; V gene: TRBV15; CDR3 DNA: TGTACCACCAGCGGGATGTACAATGAGCAGTTCTTC; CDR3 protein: CTTSGMYNEQFF
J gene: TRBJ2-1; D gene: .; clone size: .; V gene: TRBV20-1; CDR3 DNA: TGCAGCGCGGACTCCGGAAGGGGCAATGAGCAGTTCTTC; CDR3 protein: CSADSGRGNEQFF
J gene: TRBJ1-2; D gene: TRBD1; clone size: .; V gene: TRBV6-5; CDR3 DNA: TGTGCCACCGCTCAGACAGGGAACTATGGCTACACCTTC; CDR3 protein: CATAQTGNYGYTF
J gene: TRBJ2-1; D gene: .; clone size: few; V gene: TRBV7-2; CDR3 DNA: TGTGCCAGCAGCTCGGTCGCGGCACAAAACTACAATGAGCAGTTCTTC; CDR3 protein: CASSSVAAQNYNEQFF
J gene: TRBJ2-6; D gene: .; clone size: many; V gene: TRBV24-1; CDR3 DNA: TGTGCCACCAGTGCGCAGGGGGAGGCAGGGGCCAACGTCCTGACTTTC; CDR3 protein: CATSAQGEAGANVLTF
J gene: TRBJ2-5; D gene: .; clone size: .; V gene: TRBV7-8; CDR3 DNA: TGTGCCAGCAGCCCCGAAAACAGGGCCACAGGGACCCAGTACTTC; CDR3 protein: CASSPENRATGTQYF
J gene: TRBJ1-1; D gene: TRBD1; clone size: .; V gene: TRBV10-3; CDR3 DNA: TGTGCCATCAGTGAGTCCCTAGGACAGGGCAAGAACACTGAAGCTTTCTTT; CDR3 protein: CAISESLGQGKNTEAFF
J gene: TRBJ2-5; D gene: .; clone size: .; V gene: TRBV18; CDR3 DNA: TGTGCCAGCTCACCACCGCTTACTAGGGGCTCGGAGACCCAGTACTTC; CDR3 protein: CASSPPLTRGSETQYF
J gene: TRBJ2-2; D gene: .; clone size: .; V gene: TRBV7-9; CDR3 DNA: TGTGCCAGCACCTCGAGGGATGGGAGCTCGAACACCGGGGAGCTGTTTTTT; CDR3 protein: CASTSRDGSSNTGELFF
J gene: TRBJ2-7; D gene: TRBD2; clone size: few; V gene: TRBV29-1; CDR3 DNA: TGCAGCGTTGGGACTAGCGGTTACGAGCAGTACTTC; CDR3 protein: CSVGTSGYEQYF
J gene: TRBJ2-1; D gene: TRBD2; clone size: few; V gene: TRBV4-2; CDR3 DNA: TGTGCCAGCAGCCAAGGCTGGTCAAGCGGGAGCAATGGGCAGTTCTTC; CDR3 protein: CASSQGWSSGSNGQFF
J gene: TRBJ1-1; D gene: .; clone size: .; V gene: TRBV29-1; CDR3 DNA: TGCAGCGTTGTGGGGGCGCGGGGCACTGAAGCTTTCTTT; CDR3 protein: CSVVGARGTEAFF
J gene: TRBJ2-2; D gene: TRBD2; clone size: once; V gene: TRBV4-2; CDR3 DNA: TGTGCCAGCAGCCCCATACGACTAGCGGGGGGTTCGGGTGGCGGGGAGCTGTTTTTT; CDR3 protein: CASSPIRLAGGSGGGELFF
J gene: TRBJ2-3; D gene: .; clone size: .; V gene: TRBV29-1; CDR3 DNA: TGCAGCGTTGATTACGTAAGCACAGATACGCAGTATTTT; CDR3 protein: CSVDYVSTDTQYF
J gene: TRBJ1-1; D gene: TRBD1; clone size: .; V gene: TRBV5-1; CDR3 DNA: TGCGCCAGCAGCTGGACAGGGTCGCCTGAAGCTTTCTTT; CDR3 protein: CASSWTGSPEAFF
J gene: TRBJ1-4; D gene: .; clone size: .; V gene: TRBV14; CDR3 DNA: TGTGCCAGCAGTCGAGCGATTGCCCCGACCCCAACTAGTGAAAAACTGTTTTTT; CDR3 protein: CASSRAIAPTPTSEKLFF
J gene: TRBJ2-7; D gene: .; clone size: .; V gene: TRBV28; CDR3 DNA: TGTGCCAGCAGTTTATTTCGGGGGTCCTACGAGCAGTACTTC; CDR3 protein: CASSLFRGSYEQYF
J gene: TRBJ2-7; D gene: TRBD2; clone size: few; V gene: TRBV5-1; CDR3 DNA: TGCGCCAGCAGCTGGTTTAGCGGGGCCTCCTACGAGCAGTACTTC; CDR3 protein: CASSWFSGASYEQYF
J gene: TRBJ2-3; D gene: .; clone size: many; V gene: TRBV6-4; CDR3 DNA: TGTGCCAGCGCCGAAGGGACTACAGATACGCAGTATTTT; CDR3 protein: CASAEGTTDTQYF
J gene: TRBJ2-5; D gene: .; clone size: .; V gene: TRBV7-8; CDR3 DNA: TGTGCCTCAAGAGAGGCAGCAGAGGGGGAGACCCAGTACTTC; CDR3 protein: CASREAAEGETQYF
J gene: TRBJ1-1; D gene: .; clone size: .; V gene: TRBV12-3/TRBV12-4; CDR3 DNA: TGTGCCAGCAGTTTGATGGCGGCCAGTGAAGCTTTCTTT; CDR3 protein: CASSLMAASEAFF
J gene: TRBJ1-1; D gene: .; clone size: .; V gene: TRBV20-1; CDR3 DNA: TGCAGTGCTAACAGAGGTGCGGTCGCTGAAGCTTTCTTT; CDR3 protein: CSANRGAVAEAFF
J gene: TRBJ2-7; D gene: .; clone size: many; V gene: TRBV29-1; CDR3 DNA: TGCAGCGTGGGGGTCAGTGGGAGCTCCTACGAGCAGTACTTC; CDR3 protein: CSVGVSGSSYEQYF
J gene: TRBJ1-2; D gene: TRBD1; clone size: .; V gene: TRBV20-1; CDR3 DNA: TGCAGTGCTCCAGGACAGGTCGGGAACAGTAACTATGGCTACACCTTC; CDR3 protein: CSAPGQVGNSNYGYTF
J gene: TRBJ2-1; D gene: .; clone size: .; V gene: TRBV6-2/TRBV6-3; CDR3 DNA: TGTGCCAGCACTTGGGGGATCAGCTCCTACAATGAGCAGTTCTTC; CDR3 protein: CASTWGISSYNEQFF
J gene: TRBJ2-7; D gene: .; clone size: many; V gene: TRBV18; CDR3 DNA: TGTGCCAGCTCCCTCAAGGACGAGCAGTACTTC; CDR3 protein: CASSLKDEQYF
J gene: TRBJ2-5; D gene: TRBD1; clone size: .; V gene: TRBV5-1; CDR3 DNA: TGCGCCAGCAGCCACGCCTCTGGGACAGGGTTCGCGCAAGAGACCCAGTACTTC; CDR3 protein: CASSHASGTGFAQETQYF
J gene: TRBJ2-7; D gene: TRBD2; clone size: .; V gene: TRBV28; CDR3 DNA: TGTGCCAGCAGGCAACCCGGGACCGCACTAGCGCTCTCCTACGAGCAGTACTTC; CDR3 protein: CASRQPGTALALSYEQYF
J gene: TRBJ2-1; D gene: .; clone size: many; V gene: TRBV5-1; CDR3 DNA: TGCGCCAGCAGCCCTACTTTAGGAGGGCAGAGTGAGCAGTTCTTC; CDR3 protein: CASSPTLGGQSEQFF
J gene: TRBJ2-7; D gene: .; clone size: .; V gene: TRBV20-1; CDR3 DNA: TGCAGCTTCCTACCGGGAGAATTCTACGAGCAGTACTTC; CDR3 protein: CSFLPGEFYEQYF
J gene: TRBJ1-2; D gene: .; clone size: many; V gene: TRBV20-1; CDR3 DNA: TGCAGTGCTAGAACCCGACGGGCATCCCTTAACTATGGCTACACCTTC; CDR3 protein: CSARTRRASLNYGYTF
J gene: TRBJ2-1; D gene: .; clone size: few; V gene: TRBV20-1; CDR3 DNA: TGCAGTGCTAGAGTCGGTGTCAATGAGCAGTTCTTC; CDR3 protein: CSARVGVNEQFF
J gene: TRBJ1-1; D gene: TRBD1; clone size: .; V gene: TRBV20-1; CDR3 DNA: TGCAGTGCTAGGGACACAGGGGCTGTGGGGGCTTTCTTT; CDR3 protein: CSARDTGAVGAFF
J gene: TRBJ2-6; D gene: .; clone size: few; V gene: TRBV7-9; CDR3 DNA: TGTGCCAGCAGCTTGGACCGCGGGGCCAACGTCCTGACTTTC; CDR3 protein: CASSLDRGANVLTF
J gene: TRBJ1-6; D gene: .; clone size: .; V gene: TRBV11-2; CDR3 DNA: TGTGCCAGCAGCCCTCTTGGGGACGGTTATTCACCCCTCCACTTT; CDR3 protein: CASSPLGDGYSPLHF
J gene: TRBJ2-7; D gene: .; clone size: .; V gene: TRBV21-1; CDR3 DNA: TGTGCCAGCAGATTAGGTTGCGGCAGGGGGCGGTTTGCGGAAAGCTCCTACGAGCAGTACTTC; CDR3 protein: CASRLGCGRGRFAESSYEQYF
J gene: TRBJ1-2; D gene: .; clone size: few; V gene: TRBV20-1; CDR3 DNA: TGCAGTGCCCCCCACGAGGGGGGATTCTATGGCTACACCTTC; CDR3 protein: CSAPHEGGFYGYTF
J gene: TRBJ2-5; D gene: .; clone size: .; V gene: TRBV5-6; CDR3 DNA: TGTGCCAGCAGCTCCTTGACAGAGACCCAGTACTTC; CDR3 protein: CASSSLTETQYF
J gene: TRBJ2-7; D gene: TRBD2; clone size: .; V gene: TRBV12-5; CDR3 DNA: TGTGCTAGTGGTTTGGGGATAGCGGGAGTTTTCAATGAGCAGTACTTC; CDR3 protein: CASGLGIAGVFNEQYF
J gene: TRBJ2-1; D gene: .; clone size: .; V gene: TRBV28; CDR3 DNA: TGTGCCAGCAGGGACCAGGGATTCCCCTACAATGAGCAGTTCTTC; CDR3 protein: CASRDQGFPYNEQFF
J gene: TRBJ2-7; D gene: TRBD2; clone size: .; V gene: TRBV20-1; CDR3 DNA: TGCAGTGCTAGAGAGAGCTTAGGGGGGGGACTAGCGGGAGTCGGGAGCTCCTACAATGAGCAGTACTTC; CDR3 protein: CSARESLGGGLAGVGSSYNEQYF
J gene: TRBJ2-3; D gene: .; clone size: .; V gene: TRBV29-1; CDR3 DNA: TGCAGCGTTGAACAGGGGTGGGGAGATACGCAGTATTTT; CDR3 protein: CSVEQGWGDTQYF